This T cell receptor beta chain was retrieved from a study of shared clonotypes between healthy human individuals. V lost 6 bases to trimming and J lost 1 base; unmatched junction nucleotides: 7. This CDR3 comprises 16 residues. The germline V gene has CDR1 LNHDA and CDR2 SQIVND (reference sequence). Sorted subsets were amplified in replicate PCRs using approximately 0.2 ug DNA, roughly 30,000 T cell genomes. Measured with immunoSEQ multiplex PCR; TCRdb has only the in-frame clones, and not every one. The data hold millions of clones, with about 92% observed a single time. This TCR was recovered from a man younger than 35 in good health. The chain couples TRBV19 to TRBJ1-5; 9 bases match TRBD1. Sequencing was performed on naive CD4+ T cells sorted from blood. Subset noted: CD45RA+ positively selected. The DNA for the CDR3 is TGTGCCAGTAGCCGAGGACAGGGGCCAAGCAATCAGCCCCAGCATTTT. This sequence encodes CASSRGQGPSNQPQHF.